This T cell receptor (beta chain) emerged from a study of OX40 agonist ivuxolimab in advanced cancers. CDR1 is SGHVS, CDR2 FNYEAQ, per germline. CDR3 length: 13 residues. The ends were cut back, 2 bases at V and 11 bases at J, with 13 bases in the middle. Overall study results and limits: Patients who responded partially at 0.1-3.0 mg/kg showed clonal expansion ranking among the lowest.

Concerning this clone: What it recognizes is unknown.

Clones were read by immunoSEQ multiplex PCR, and TCRdb kept only the in-frame ones, dropping some. Here the sample spans around 26,000 clones, about four fifths being singletons. This chain links TRBV7-6 with TRBJ1-5; D is unclear. The TCR comes from an adult with an advanced solid tumor such as melanoma, head and neck, liver or kidney cancer. This specimen was CD4+ or CD8+ T cells sorted from blood, taken in a trial of the OX40 agonist ivuxolimab. CDR3 loop: CASSLLGSAAQHF. CDR3 DNA: TGTGCCAGCAGCTTATTGGGCAGCGCAGCCCAGCATTTT.